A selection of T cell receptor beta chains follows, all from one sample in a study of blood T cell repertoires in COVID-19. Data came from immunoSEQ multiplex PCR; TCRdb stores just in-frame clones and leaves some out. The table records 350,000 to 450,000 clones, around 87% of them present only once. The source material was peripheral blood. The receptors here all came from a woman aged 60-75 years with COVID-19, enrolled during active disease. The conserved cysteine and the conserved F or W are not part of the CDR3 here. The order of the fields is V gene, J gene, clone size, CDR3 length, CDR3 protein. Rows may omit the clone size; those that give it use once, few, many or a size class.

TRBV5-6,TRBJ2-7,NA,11,ASSLHRGDEQY
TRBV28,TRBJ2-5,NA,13,ASSLAQGAGETQY
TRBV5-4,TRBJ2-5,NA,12,ASSLGQGEETQY
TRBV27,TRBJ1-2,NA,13,ASSRTDRGNYGYT
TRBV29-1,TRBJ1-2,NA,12,SVEPWGVNYGYT
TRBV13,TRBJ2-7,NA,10,ASSSRPYEQY
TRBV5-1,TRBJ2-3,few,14,ASSLPSGGTTDTQY
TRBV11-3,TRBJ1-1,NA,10,ASSLSRGEAF
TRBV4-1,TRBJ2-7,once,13,ASSQERQGPYEQY
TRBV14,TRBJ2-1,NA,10,ASSPFGDEQF
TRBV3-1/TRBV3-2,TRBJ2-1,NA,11,ASSPYQVNEQF
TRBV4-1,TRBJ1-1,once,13,ASSWGDRGRTEAF